This T cell receptor (beta chain) is drawn from a study of T cells after yellow fever vaccination. Overall study findings and caveats: The booster saw the reappearance of most primary-vaccination clones (roughly 96% CD4, around 88% CD8). The CD4 and CD8 compartments had a small share of their clonotypes in common. Weaker overall, the secondary response nonetheless peaked faster (day 5 versus 15).

Trimming at V came to 6 bases and at J to 3 bases, leaving 3 bases not matched to a gene. CDR3 length equals 15 residues. Germline lookup yields CDR1 SGHDN and CDR2 FVKESK. The 5'RACE template-switching step produced TCR cDNA and added a universal primer site and UMIs. TCRdb redid the calling of the 5' RACE reads with MiXCR, one entry per CDR3 protein. The data contain about 73,000 distinct CDR3 sequences, roughly 7.7% of them singletons. In this sample, this clonotype turned up a few times. Its specificity is unknown. The rearrangement joins TRBV14 to TRBJ1-6, with TRBD1 matching over 9 bases. The clonotype originates from a man aged 30 to 39 who received the YFV17D yellow fever vaccine. The sample consisted of CD8+ T cells sorted from PBMCs, taken on the day of the yellow fever booster vaccination. CDR3 coding DNA: TGTGCCAGCAGTCTGGGACAGGGCTATAATTCACCCCTCCACTTT. It specifies CASSLGQGYNSPLHF.